This TCR beta chain was found in a study of blood T cell repertoires in COVID-19. Study in general: Researchers got acute and convalescent COVID-19 samples from the United States, Italy and Spain. PBMCs, B-cell-depleted T cells, or T cells provided the cDNA or gDNA that made up the material.

Per germline, CDR1 LNHDA and CDR2 SQIVND (reference sequence). The CDR3 is made up of 13 amino acids. Deletions cut 5 bases from V and 2 bases from J, with 9 bases between. Original handling: Estimation of nucleated cell counts relied on the amplification of reference gene primers. Clones were read by immunoSEQ multiplex PCR, and TCRdb kept only the in-frame ones, dropping some. The DNA was the basis for D and trimming; V, J and clone size are from that table. The sample has 25,000 to 35,000 clones, approximately 92% seen once. The chain carries TRBV19 and TRBJ2-5; D unresolved. Material: peripheral blood. The clonotype was recovered from a human donor with acute or convalescent COVID-19. The donor label of this sample is uncertain. The CDR3 reads CASSVKRQETQYF. Written as DNA, the CDR3 is TGTGCCAGTAGTGTAAAACGGCAAGAGACCCAGTACTTC.